This T cell receptor beta chain was retrieved from a study of Graves' ophthalmopathy and Graves' hyperthyroidism. For the study at large: Peripheral blood was obtained at first diagnosis, ahead of any treatment.

The study, taken as a whole, reports: A majority of expanded thyroid clonotypes exceeding 0.001 frequency were likewise present in blood.

The CDR3 length is 16 residues. Germline trimming cut 1 base from V and 4 bases from J; bases unmatched to any gene: 7. In germline, CDR1 is LGHNA, CDR2 YNFKEQ. The authors amplified TCR beta CDR3 regions from RNA transcripts. Following a first-round RT-PCR that used HTBI primers, a second-round multiplex PCR was carried out. TCRdb called the multiplex PCR reads again in MiXCR, with one record for every CDR3 protein. The sample has approximately 45,000 distinct CDR3 sequences, 50% to 65% seen once. Someone took the PBMCs out of more than 9 ml of fresh peripheral blood. This clonotype was detected ten times or more. Its antigen is still unknown.

The sequenced sample consisted of peripheral blood. The rearrangement uses TRBV4-2 and TRBJ2-3; 8 bases are shared with TRBD1. The sequence came from an adult man with Graves' ophthalmopathy. The CDR3 spells CASSQVRGQGADTQYF. In DNA, the CDR3 is TGTGCCAGCAGCCAAGTCAGGGGGCAGGGGGCAGATACGCAGTATTTT.